Many counts were recorded for the clone carrying this TCR beta chain. The data were obtained in a study of T cells in Graves' hyperthyroidism and ophthalmopathy. RNA transcripts provided the source from which TCR beta CDR3 regions were amplified. The HTBI primer set drove a first-round RT-PCR of the TCR CDR3. In TCRdb, the multiplex PCR reads were re-called with MiXCR into one record per CDR3 protein. The sample has about 600,000 distinct CDR3 sequences, roughly 15% seen once. Germline values: CDR1 SGHTA, CDR2 FQGTGA. This CDR3 is built from 15 residues. The germline V and J ends were trimmed by 3 bases and 6 bases, with 15 bases remaining between them.

Sequencing used blood. The receptor's source is a woman aged 40 to 49 with Graves' ophthalmopathy. The chain links TRBV7-3 to TRBJ1-5; TRBD1 might be the D (6 bases). This chain's CDR3 is CASSLAGGAFQPQHF. DNA of the CDR3: TGTGCCAGCAGCTTGGCGGGGGGCGCGTTTCAGCCCCAGCATTTT.